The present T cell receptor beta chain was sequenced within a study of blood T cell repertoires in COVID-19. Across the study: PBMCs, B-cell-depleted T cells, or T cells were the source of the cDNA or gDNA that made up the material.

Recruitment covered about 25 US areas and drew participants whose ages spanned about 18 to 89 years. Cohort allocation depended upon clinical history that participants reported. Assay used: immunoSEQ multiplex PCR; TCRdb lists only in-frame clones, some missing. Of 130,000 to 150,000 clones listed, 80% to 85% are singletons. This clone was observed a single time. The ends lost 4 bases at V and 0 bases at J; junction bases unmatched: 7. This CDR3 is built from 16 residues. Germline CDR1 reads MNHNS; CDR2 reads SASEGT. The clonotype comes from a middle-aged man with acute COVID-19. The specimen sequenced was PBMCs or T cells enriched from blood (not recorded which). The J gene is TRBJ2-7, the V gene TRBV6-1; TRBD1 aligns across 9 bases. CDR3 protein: CASSGLRTGVSYEQYF. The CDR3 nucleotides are TGTGCCAGCAGTGGTCTAAGGACAGGGGTCTCCTACGAGCAGTACTTC.